Listed here are 19 T cell receptor beta chains from one sample, sequenced in a study of CD8 T cell repertoires and HIV-1 epitope variants. Method: immunoSEQ multiplex PCR; TCRdb's copy keeps in-frame clones and lacks some. This table has roughly 6,800 clones, 65% appearing once. These receptors' antigens are unknown. The sample taken for sequencing was cultured CD8+ T cells derived from PBMCs. The receptors shown here come from a male donor with HIV.

V is TRBV28 and J is TRBJ2-1, with a weak D call TRBD2 (6 bases). V lost 3 bases to trimming and J lost 5 bases, with 14 bases between them. The germline V gene encodes CDR1 MDHEN and CDR2 SYDVKM. The CDR3 is made up of 15 amino acids. This chain's CDR3 is CASSLGEAQNNEQFF. CDR3 DNA: TGTGCCAGCAGTTTGGGGGAGGCCCAAAACAATGAGCAGTTCTTC.

This clone was recorded only once. The chain employs TRBV14 and TRBJ1-1, with D tentatively TRBD1 (6 bases). CDR1 is SGHDN, CDR2 FVKESK, per germline. V gave up 1 base and J gave up 6 bases, with 6 bases separating them. There are 12 residues in the CDR3. The CDR3 is CASSQGTAEAFF. The CDR3 DNA reads as TGTGCCAGCAGCCAAGGGACAGCTGAAGCTTTCTTT.

The J gene is TRBJ2-2, the V gene TRBV11-3, with 8 bases that match TRBD1. The CDR3 runs 15 residues. Germline trimming cut 5 bases from V and 1 base from J; bases unmatched to any gene: 3. Germline V CDR1 and CDR2: SGHNT, YENEEA. The CDR3 bases are TGTGCCAGCAGCGCAGACAGGGGGAACACCGGGGAGCTGTTTTTT. This encodes CASSADRGNTGELFF.

The chain is built from TRBV6-5 and TRBJ2-7, with TRBD2 as a possible D gene (6 bases). Deletions cut 0 bases from V and 6 bases from J, with 12 bases between. The CDR3 length is 14 residues. Germline-derived CDR1 and CDR2 are MNHEY and SVGAGI. Written as DNA, the CDR3 is TGTGCCAGCAGTTACTCCCAGGGAGGTTCCGAGCAGTACTTC. Protein: CASSYSQGGSEQYF.

V and J are TRBV28 and TRBJ2-7, with TRBD1 identical over 8 bases. The CDR3 length is 14 residues. The V gene end was trimmed by 4 bases and the J gene end by 1 base; junction bases not matched to a gene: 3. Germline V lookup: CDR1 MDHEN, CDR2 SYDVKM. The CDR3 is CASSYRGISYEQYF. CDR3 DNA sequence: TGTGCCAGCAGTTACAGGGGGATTTCCTACGAGCAGTACTTC. Filled out from reference TRBV28 and TRBJ2-7, the complete variable domain reads DVKVTQSSRYLVKRTGEKVFLECVQDMDHENMFWYRQDPGLGLRLIYFSYDVKMKEKGDIPEGYSVSREKKERFSLILESASTNQTSMYLCASSYRGISYEQYFGPGTRLTVT.

The gene calls are TRBV5-6 and TRBJ2-7; the D is unclear. With 3 bases removed from V and 4 bases from J, the gap between germline ends came to 17 bases. The CDR3 is 15 amino acids. Per the germline V gene, CDR1 is SGHDT and CDR2 is YYEEEE. In nucleotides, the CDR3 is TGTGCCAGCAGCTGGTCCGAAAATATGGTGTACGAGCAGTACTTC. Translating it yields CASSWSENMVYEQYF.

This clone appeared once. V gene TRBV23-1 combines with J gene TRBJ2-5; TRBD1 matches 7 bases. TRBV23-1 is known as an ORF, though its function is uncertain. The ends lost 6 bases at V and 5 bases at J; junction bases unmatched: 12. The CDR3 consists of 15 residues. CDR3 sequence reads: CASSQKDRVGETQYF. For the CDR3, the DNA is TGCGCCAGCAGCCAAAAAGACAGGGTGGGTGAGACCCAGTACTTC.

This clone is large. The V and J genes are TRBV10-3 and TRBJ2-7, with D perhaps TRBD2 (6 bases). CDR1 is ENHRY and CDR2 is SYGVKD in the germline V gene. This CDR3 has 13 amino acids. Deletions cut 10 bases from V and 4 bases from J, with 17 bases between. CDR3 sequence reads: CATLGDSTYEQYF. As DNA, the CDR3 is TGTGCCACCCTAGGGGACTCTACTTACGAGCAGTACTTC.

On this clone: Other DNA sequences in the same sample also yield this CDR3. V gene TRBV28 combines with J gene TRBJ2-7; 8 nucleotides line up with TRBD2. From germline, CDR1 is MDHEN and CDR2 SYDVKM. With V trimmed by 4 bases and J by 0 bases, 5 bases remained unmatched. This CDR3 is built from 15 residues. DNA of the CDR3: TGTGCCAGCAGTTCACTAGCGGAGCGCTCCTACGAGCAGTACTTC. Amino acid sequence: CASSSLAERSYEQYF.

The rearrangement uses TRBV9 and TRBJ2-7, with D maybe TRBD1 (6 bases). Trimming took off 2 bases at V and 7 bases at J, with 16 bases between the two ends. The germline CDR1 and CDR2 sequences are SGDLS and YYNGEE. CDR3 length: 14 amino acids. This chain's CDR3 is CASSVSGAWGEQYF. Here the CDR3 DNA reads TGTGCCAGCAGCGTTTCAGGGGCATGGGGTGAGCAGTACTTC.

V and J are TRBV6-5 and TRBJ1-2; tentatively, D is TRBD1 (5 bases). V was cut by 6 bases and J by 3 bases, with 17 bases left in between. The CDR3 is 15 residues long. Germline V CDR1 and CDR2: MNHEY, SVGAGI. The CDR3 DNA reads as TGTGCCAGCAGCTTCGGACAAAGCGGCTACTATGGCTACACCTTC. Protein: CASSFGQSGYYGYTF.

The CDR3 DNA reads as TGTGCCAGCAGCGCTGGAGGGAGGGTGATTTGGAACACTGAAGCTTTCTTT. Protein sequence: CASSAGGRVIWNTEAFF. The V call is TRBV27, the J call TRBJ1-1; D is unresolved. This CDR3 is 17 amino acids long. Germline V gives CDR1 MNHEY, CDR2 SMNVEV (reference sequence). The V gene lost 6 bases and the J gene lost 1 base, with 21 bases spanning the gap.

The table lists this clone with a few counts. The genes are TRBV11-2 and TRBJ2-1, with D perhaps being TRBD1 or TRBD2 (5 bases each). CDR1 is SGHAT, CDR2 FQNNGV, per germline. The CDR3 runs to 16 residues. V was clipped by 5 bases and J by 1 base, with 15 bases between them. The CDR3 loop is CASSMGPGKSYNEQFF. The CDR3 DNA reads as TGTGCCAGCAGCATGGGACCGGGAAAGTCCTACAATGAGCAGTTCTTC.

The rearrangement uses TRBV10-3 and TRBJ2-3; D is undetermined. The V gene's germline CDR1 is ENHRY and CDR2 SYGVKD. The CDR3 is made up of 14 amino acids. Trimming cost V 2 bases and J 8 bases, with 14 bases left between them. As DNA, the CDR3 is TGTGCCATCAGTGAGGAAAATTTGGGTGGTACGCAGTATTTT. Its translation is CAISEENLGGTQYF.

The chain is built from TRBV6-1 and TRBJ1-5; D is possibly TRBD1 (6 bases). Trimming took off 1 base at V and 6 bases at J, with 19 bases between the two ends. CDR3 length equals 17 residues. CDR1 MNHNS and CDR2 SASEGT come from the germline V gene. CDR3 sequence (DNA): TGTGCCAGCAGTGAAGGAAAAATAGGACAGCCAAGTCAGCCCCAGCATTTT. It yields the protein CASSEGKIGQPSQPQHF.

The gene calls are TRBV19 and TRBJ1-5, with 9 bases identical to TRBD1. The germline CDR1 and CDR2 sequences are LNHDA and SQIVND (reference sequence). There are 15 residues in the CDR3. The ends lost 1 base at V and 5 bases at J; junction bases unmatched: 3. In nucleotides, the CDR3 is TGTGCCAGTAGTATAGGTGACAGGGGGTATCAGCCCCAGCATTTT. Amino acid sequence: CASSIGDRGYQPQHF.

The chain employs TRBV10-3 and TRBJ2-2; 7 bases match TRBD1. Germline-derived CDR1 and CDR2 are ENHRY and SYGVKD. Trimming removed 5 bases from V and 6 bases from J; junction bases left unmatched: 12. The CDR3 covers 16 residues. CDR3 sequence reads: CAISTTGEGPAGELFF. CDR3 sequence (DNA): TGTGCCATCAGTACTACAGGGGAAGGCCCCGCCGGGGAGCTGTTTTTT.

This clone showed up just a few times. J is TRBJ1-1 and V is TRBV27; no reliable D call. Germline values: CDR1 MNHEY, CDR2 SMNVEV (reference sequence). V was trimmed by 8 bases and J by 8 bases, leaving 15 bases between them. The CDR3 consists of 12 residues. CDR3 DNA: TGTGCCAGCGGGGAAAATTACTTGGAAGCTTTCTTT. This codes for CASGENYLEAFF.

This rearrangement joins TRBV5-5 to TRBJ2-3, with TRBD1 matching 8 bases. CDR1 and CDR2 from the germline V gene are SGHKS and YYEKEE (reference sequence). Trimming removed 5 bases from V and 0 bases from J; junction bases left unmatched: 17. The CDR3 has 19 residues. The CDR3 sequence is CASSLLPGQGAESTDTQYF. The DNA of the CDR3 is TGTGCCAGCAGTCTTCTTCCCGGTCAGGGGGCGGAAAGCACAGATACGCAGTATTTT.